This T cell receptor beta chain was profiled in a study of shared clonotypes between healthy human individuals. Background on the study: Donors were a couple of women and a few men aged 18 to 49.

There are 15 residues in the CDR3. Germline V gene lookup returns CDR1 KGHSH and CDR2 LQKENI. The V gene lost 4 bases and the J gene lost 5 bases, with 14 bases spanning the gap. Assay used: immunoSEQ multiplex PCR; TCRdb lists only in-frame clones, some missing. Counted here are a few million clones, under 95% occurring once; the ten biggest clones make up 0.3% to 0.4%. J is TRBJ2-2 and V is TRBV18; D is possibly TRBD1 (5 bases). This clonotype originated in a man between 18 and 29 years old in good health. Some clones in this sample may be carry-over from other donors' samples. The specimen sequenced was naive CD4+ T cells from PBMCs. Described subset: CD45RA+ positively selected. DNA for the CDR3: TGTGCCAGCTCACGTTATGCGACAGTGACCGGGGAGCTGTTTTTT. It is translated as CASSRYATVTGELFF.